These 2 T cell receptor beta chains originate from one sample sequenced in a study of blood T cells in healthy people across ages (dated by TCRdb to about 2015). Preparation of the library involved 5' RACE. Reads for this sample came from an Illumina HiSeq 2500. A second PCR of about 7 to 12 cycles was run with a J-beta primer mix and a sample-barcoded 5' primer. TCRdb trimmed public reads at Q25 via fastp, called clones via MiXCR and kept in-frame beta chains. CDR3 protein sequences are deduplicated, and each keeps its most common genes and DNA. This sample gives hundreds of thousands of distinct CDR3 sequences in total; about 30% of them show up just once. Around 14% of the sample rests with the top ten. The sequencing input was blood. All receptors come from a woman older than 75 in good health.

This clonotype has ten or more counts. This chain connects TRBV4-2 to TRBJ2-5; no clear D gene. V gave up 4 bases and J gave up 4 bases, with 13 bases separating them. The CDR3 is 14 residues long. Germline assignment: CDR1 LGHNA and CDR2 YNFKEQ. CDR3 in DNA: TGTGCCAGCAGCCCCTCTAGTTCGGGAGAGACCCAGTACTTC. Protein sequence: CASSPSSSGETQYF.

This clonotype was recorded at least ten times. The genes are TRBV3-1 and TRBJ2-1, with D perhaps assigned TRBD1 or TRBD2 (5 bases each). The germline V gene has CDR1 LGHDT and CDR2 YNNKEL (reference sequence). The ends were cut back, 0 bases at V and 8 bases at J, with 11 bases in the middle. The length of the CDR3 is 14 residues. The CDR3 here is CASSQEVEGHEQFF. CDR3 sequence (DNA): TGTGCCAGCAGCCAAGAAGTCGAGGGGCATGAGCAGTTCTTC.